What follows are 30 T cell receptor beta chains derived from one specimen sequenced in a study of shared clonotypes between healthy human individuals. The data were produced by immunoSEQ multiplex PCR, yet TCRdb's version contains in-frame clones alone and is incomplete. The profile shows under 600,000 clones, around 97% of them singletons. Source material: naive CD4+ T cells sorted from blood. Indicated subset: CD45RA+ positively selected. These receptors all stem from a woman in her 30s in good health.

CDR3 amino acids: CASSEEYSPLHF. The CDR3 DNA sequence: TGTGCCAGCAGTGAAGAGTATTCACCCCTCCACTTT. The chain employs TRBV28 and TRBJ1-6; D is ambiguous. There are 12 residues in the CDR3. V dropped 5 bases and J dropped 8 bases, with 7 bases sitting between them. CDR1 MDHEN and CDR2 SYDVKM come from the germline V gene.

In this sample, this clone turned up once. The V and J genes are TRBV28 and TRBJ2-3; the match to TRBD2 covers 7 bases. The V segment lost 1 base and the J segment 3 bases; nucleotides outside the gene matches: 4. The CDR3 extends over 15 amino acids. Germline loops: CDR1 MDHEN, CDR2 SYDVKM. CDR3 amino acids: CASSLYWGGTDTQYF. The CDR3 coding sequence is TGTGCCAGCAGTTTATATTGGGGGGGGACAGATACGCAGTATTTT.

This sequence joins TRBV28 and TRBJ2-7; 8 nucleotides match TRBD2. The CDR3 totals 14 residues. From germline, CDR1 is MDHEN and CDR2 SYDVKM. Trimming cost V 6 bases and J 1 base; bases outside gene matches: 5. The CDR3 here is CASRGLAGSYEQYF. CDR3 coding DNA: TGTGCCAGCAGGGGCCTAGCGGGTTCCTACGAGCAGTACTTC.

J is TRBJ2-7 and V is TRBV18; 7 bases line up with TRBD1. The CDR3 spans 15 residues. Germline values: CDR1 KGHSH, CDR2 LQKENI. Losses at the gene ends were 1 base for V and 3 bases for J; bases not matched to a gene: 6. CDR3 loop: CASSPRQGRLYEQYF. CDR3 DNA: TGTGCCAGCTCACCACGACAGGGCCGGCTCTACGAGCAGTACTTC.

This chain joins TRBV30 and TRBJ1-5, with D uncertain. The CDR3 consists of 12 residues. CDR1 and CDR2 (germline): GTSNPN, SVGIG (reference sequence). Trimming stripped 0 bases from V and 4 bases from J, with 4 bases between. In DNA, the CDR3 is TGTGCCTGGAGTGTACGGAATCAGCCCCAGCATTTT. Translation gives CAWSVRNQPQHF.

CDR3 DNA: TGCGCCAGCAGCTCCGATCGGATGGGCAGGAAAGGCAGGGGAACTGAAGCTTTCTTT. Translating it yields CASSSDRMGRKGRGTEAFF. This chain links TRBV5-1 with TRBJ1-1; maybe TRBD1 (6 bases). Trimming took 3 bases from V and 5 from J, leaving 29 bases between them. This CDR3 has 19 residues. The germline CDR1 and CDR2 sequences are SGHRS and YFSETQ.

The chain carries TRBV28 and TRBJ2-3, with D hard to call. Germline assignment: CDR1 MDHEN and CDR2 SYDVKM. The V gene lost 3 bases and the J gene lost 0 bases, with 19 bases spanning the gap. CDR3 length equals 18 residues. The CDR3 DNA is TGTGCCAGCAGTTTCCCTGCGACGCCACCGCGGAGCACAGATACGCAGTATTTT. It encodes CASSFPATPPRSTDTQYF. Based on the CDR3 plus reference TRBV28 and TRBJ2-3, the full variable domain is DVKVTQSSRYLVKRTGEKVFLECVQDMDHENMFWYRQDPGLGLRLIYFSYDVKMKEKGDIPEGYSVSREKKERFSLILESASTNQTSMYLCASSFPATPPRSTDTQYFGPGTRLTVL.

The CDR3 DNA is TGTGCCAGCTCACGAGGCCCCCCTCTTGATGGCTCCTACGAGCAGTACTTC. It codes for CASSRGPPLDGSYEQYF. The rearrangement uses TRBV18 and TRBJ2-7; no clear D gene. The V end was cut by 4 bases, the J end by 0 bases, with 19 bases between. Germline V CDR1 and CDR2: KGHSH, LQKENI. The CDR3 is 17 amino acids.

The chain has TRBV9 and TRBJ2-7; D unresolved. The germline gives CDR1 SGDLS, CDR2 YYNGEE. The CDR3 totals 14 residues. V dropped 2 bases and J dropped 6 bases, with 15 bases sitting between them. The CDR3 coding sequence is TGTGCCAGCAGCGTCGCTCTATCTCCCTTCGAGCAGTACTTC. Protein: CASSVALSPFEQYF.

The chain is built from TRBV6-4 and TRBJ2-1; the match to TRBD2 covers 9 bases. This CDR3 has 15 residues. Losses at the gene ends were 5 bases for V and 9 bases for J; bases not matched to a gene: 11. Germline V lookup: CDR1 MRHNA, CDR2 SNTAGT. The CDR3 protein is CASSPGTSPLVEQFF. DNA of the CDR3: TGTGCCAGCAGTCCCGGGACTAGCCCTCTCGTTGAGCAGTTCTTC.

Remarks on this clone: The same CDR3 is also encoded by other DNA sequences in this sample. The chain is built from TRBV5-1 and TRBJ2-7; D is undetermined. The CDR3 contains 13 residues. Germline V lookup: CDR1 SGHRS, CDR2 YFSETQ. V gave up 0 bases and J gave up 0 bases, with 4 bases separating them. For the CDR3, the DNA is TGCGCCAGCAGCTTGGAGGGCTCCTACGAGCAGTACTTC. This translates into CASSLEGSYEQYF.

The V and J genes are TRBV5-1 and TRBJ1-1; D ambiguous. The germline V and J ends were trimmed by 7 bases and 0 bases, with 13 bases remaining between them. The CDR3 length is 14 residues. Germline loops: CDR1 SGHRS, CDR2 YFSETQ. Here the CDR3 reads CASYDEGMNTEAFF. The DNA of the CDR3 is TGCGCCAGCTACGACGAAGGGATGAACACTGAAGCTTTCTTT.

The chain is built from TRBV29-1 and TRBJ1-1; D is undetermined. V was pared by 8 bases and J by 3 bases, with 16 bases between. CDR3 length: 13 amino acids. The germline V gene has CDR1 SQVTM and CDR2 ANQGSEA. The CDR3 region is CSPRREKDTEAFF. CDR3 DNA: TGCAGCCCCCGCCGGGAGAAGGACACTGAAGCTTTCTTT.

The J gene is TRBJ1-2, the V gene TRBV6-5; 7 nucleotides line up with TRBD1. The CDR3 totals 14 residues. Per the germline V gene, CDR1 is MNHEY and CDR2 is SVGAGI. V trimming: 4 bases; J trimming: 4 bases; junction bases outside the gene matches: 6. CDR3 DNA sequence: TGTGCCAGCAGTTCCTCAGGGGGAGCCTATGGCTACACCTTC. Translating gives CASSSSGGAYGYTF.

The chain employs TRBV5-1 and TRBJ2-5, with TRBD1 as a possible D gene (5 bases). Germline CDR1 and CDR2: SGHRS and YFSETQ. The CDR3 is 12 residues long. V lost 5 bases to trimming and J lost 3 bases, with 8 bases between them. CDR3 amino acids: CASREGEETQYF. CDR3 DNA sequence: TGCGCCAGCAGGGAAGGGGAAGAGACCCAGTACTTC.

In DNA, the CDR3 is TGCGCCAGCAGCATCAGACAGGGAGGTACCGGGGAGCTGTTTTTT. Its protein product is CASSIRQGGTGELFF. The chain combines TRBV5-1 with TRBJ2-2; D is perhaps TRBD1 (7 bases). CDR1 is SGHRS, CDR2 YFSETQ, per germline. This CDR3 is built from 15 residues. V lost 4 bases and J lost 5, with 15 bases in between. The whole variable domain, filled in from reference TRBV5-1 and TRBJ2-2, reads KAGVTQTPRYLIKTRGQQVTLSCSPISGHRSVSWYQQTPGQGLQFLFEYFSETQRNKGNFPGRFSGRQFSNSRSEMNVSTLELGDSALYLCASSIRQGGTGELFFGEGSRLTVL.

The chain is built from TRBV30 and TRBJ1-1, with D possibly TRBD1 on 5 matching bases. CDR1 is GTSNPN, CDR2 SVGIG, per germline (reference sequence). The ends were cut back, 3 bases at V and 10 bases at J, with 18 bases in the middle. The CDR3 consists of 13 residues. CDR3 residues: CAWSKTRGPAAFF. The CDR3, as DNA: TGTGCCTGGAGCAAAACCCGGGGCCCTGCAGCTTTCTTT.

The gene calls are TRBV6-5 and TRBJ1-1; the D is unclear. Germline CDR1 reads MNHEY; CDR2 reads SVGAGI. The V end was cut by 4 bases, the J end by 7 bases, with 10 bases between. CDR3 length: 12 amino acids. As DNA, the CDR3 is TGTGCCAGCAGTTGGGAGGAGGGTGAAGCTTTCTTT. Amino acids: CASSWEEGEAFF.

The chain employs TRBV6-5 and TRBJ2-2, with a possible D match to TRBD2 (5 bases). V was cut by 8 bases and J by 2 bases, with 12 bases left in between. The germline V gene has CDR1 MNHEY and CDR2 SVGAGI. This CDR3 region has 14 residues. CDR3 protein: CASASGRNTGELFF. CDR3 DNA sequence: TGTGCCAGCGCCTCGGGGAGAAACACCGGGGAGCTGTTTTTT.

The V call is TRBV6-5, the J call TRBJ1-1; D is unresolved. Germline CDR1 reads MNHEY; CDR2 reads SVGAGI. The V end was cut by 7 bases, the J end by 4 bases, with 13 bases between. This CDR3 is built from 13 residues. CDR3 sequence reads: CASNLFVGTEAFF. CDR3 nucleotides: TGTGCCAGCAACCTATTTGTTGGCACTGAAGCTTTCTTT.

The chain carries TRBV5-1 and TRBJ1-2; 10 positions match TRBD1. V shed 0 bases, J shed 7 bases, and the junction held 6 bases outside the gene matches. Germline CDR1 is SGHRS and CDR2 is YFSETQ. The CDR3 runs 15 residues. In DNA form, the CDR3 reads TGCGCCAGCAGCTTGGGAGGGACAGGGGTACGTGGCTACACCTTC. Its translation is CASSLGGTGVRGYTF.

CDR3 DNA sequence: TGTGCCAGCAGTCCGGGGGCCTACAATGAGCAGTTCTTC. Protein: CASSPGAYNEQFF. This chain joins TRBV2 and TRBJ2-1; the D gene is possibly TRBD2 (6 bases). V shed 5 bases and J shed 2 bases, with 7 bases lying between them. CDR3 length equals 13 residues. Germline V gene sequence: CDR1 SNHLY, CDR2 FYNNEI. Complete variable domain (other parts from reference TRBV2 and TRBJ2-1): EPEVTQTPSHQVTQMGQEVILRCVPISNHLYFYWYRQILGQKVEFLVSFYNNEISEKSEIFDDQFSVERPDGSNFTLKIRSTKLEDSAMYFCASSPGAYNEQFFGPGTRLTVL.

The chain recombines TRBV6-5 with TRBJ1-4, with D hard to call. V was pared by 6 bases and J by 3 bases, with 14 bases between. CDR1 MNHEY and CDR2 SVGAGI come from the germline V gene. This CDR3 contains 15 residues. In DNA form, the CDR3 reads TGTGCCAGCAGATATACCCGAGAAGCTAATGAAAAACTGTTTTTT. Its translation: CASRYTREANEKLFF.

This chain links TRBV7-7 with TRBJ1-5; TRBD1 aligns across 11 bases. The J segment lost 2 bases and the V segment lost 5 bases, leaving 14 bases of the junction unmatched. The germline V gene encodes CDR1 SSHAT and CDR2 FNYEAQ (reference sequence). This CDR3 is 19 amino acids long. In nucleotides, the CDR3 is TGTGCCAGCAGCCTGCTACCGGGACAGGGGGTAAAGGGCAATCAGCCCCAGCATTTT. Protein: CASSLLPGQGVKGNQPQHF.

The chain has TRBV10-3 and TRBJ1-1, with D possibly being TRBD1 (5 bases). V lost 3 bases to trimming and J lost 3 bases, with 14 bases between them. The germline gives CDR1 ENHRY, CDR2 SYGVKD. This CDR3 spans 15 amino acids. CDR3: CAISDRGVGDTEAFF. CDR3 in DNA: TGTGCCATCAGTGATCGGGGGGTCGGCGACACTGAAGCTTTCTTT.

The V call is TRBV28, the J call TRBJ1-3; 8 bases line up with TRBD1. Germline CDR1 reads MDHEN; CDR2 reads SYDVKM. With 5 bases clipped from V and 0 bases from J, the junction kept 0 bases outside the gene matches. The length of the CDR3 is 14 residues. The CDR3 protein is CASSGTGSGNTIYF. The CDR3 DNA reads TGTGCCAGCAGTGGGACAGGCTCTGGAAACACCATATATTTT. The whole variable domain, remainder taken from reference TRBV28 and TRBJ1-3, is DVKVTQSSRYLVKRTGEKVFLECVQDMDHENMFWYRQDPGLGLRLIYFSYDVKMKEKGDIPEGYSVSREKKERFSLILESASTNQTSMYLCASSGTGSGNTIYFGEGSWLTVV.

V gene TRBV28 combines with J gene TRBJ2-7, with 7 bases aligning to TRBD1. The V gene's germline CDR1 is MDHEN and CDR2 SYDVKM. The J segment lost 2 bases and the V segment lost 6 bases, leaving 10 bases of the junction unmatched. The CDR3 has 15 residues. CDR3 in DNA: TGTGCCAGCAGCACCCCAGGGGGACAAACCTACGAGCAGTACTTC. Translation gives CASSTPGGQTYEQYF.

The genes are TRBV29-1 and TRBJ1-1; possible D gene TRBD1, 5 bases. CDR3 size: 13 residues. Germline assignment: CDR1 SQVTM and CDR2 ANQGSEA. Trimming pared 4 bases from V and 2 bases from J, leaving 11 bases between. CDR3 protein: CSVVRDPNTEAFF. CDR3 nucleotide sequence: TGCAGCGTTGTTAGGGACCCCAACACTGAAGCTTTCTTT. The full variable domain, in which reference TRBV29-1 and TRBJ1-1 provide the parts outside the CDR3, is SAVISQKPSRDICQRGTSLTIQCQVDSQVTMMFWYRQQPGQSLTLIATANQGSEATYESGFVIDKFPISRPNLTFSTLTVSNMSPEDSSIYLCSVVRDPNTEAFFGQGTRLTVV.

The chain employs TRBV28 and TRBJ1-5; TRBD1 agrees at 7 bases. The germline gives CDR1 MDHEN, CDR2 SYDVKM. With V trimmed by 3 bases and J by 0 bases, 5 bases remained unmatched. The CDR3 is 16 amino acids. CDR3 bases: TGTGCCAGCAGTTTGAGGGGGCGCTATAGCAATCAGCCCCAGCATTTT. Translating it yields CASSLRGRYSNQPQHF. Supplemented by reference TRBV28 and TRBJ1-5, the full variable domain reads DVKVTQSSRYLVKRTGEKVFLECVQDMDHENMFWYRQDPGLGLRLIYFSYDVKMKEKGDIPEGYSVSREKKERFSLILESASTNQTSMYLCASSLRGRYSNQPQHFGDGTRLSIL.

The J gene is TRBJ2-1, the V gene TRBV5-8, with 13 bases matching TRBD2. V gave up 6 bases and J gave up 8 bases; unmatched junction bases: 11. The germline V gene encodes CDR1 SGHTS and CDR2 YDEGEE. CDR3 length equals 16 residues. CDR3 loop: CASNSRGTSGIHEQFF. For the CDR3, the DNA is TGTGCCAGCAACTCCCGCGGGACTAGCGGGATTCATGAGCAGTTCTTC. Variable domain in full (rest from reference TRBV5-8 and TRBJ2-1): EAGVTQSPTHLIKTRGQQATLRCSPISGHTSVYWYQQALGLGLQFLLWYDEGEERNRGNFPPRFSGRQFPNYSSELNVNALELEDSALYLCASNSRGTSGIHEQFFGPGTRLTVL.